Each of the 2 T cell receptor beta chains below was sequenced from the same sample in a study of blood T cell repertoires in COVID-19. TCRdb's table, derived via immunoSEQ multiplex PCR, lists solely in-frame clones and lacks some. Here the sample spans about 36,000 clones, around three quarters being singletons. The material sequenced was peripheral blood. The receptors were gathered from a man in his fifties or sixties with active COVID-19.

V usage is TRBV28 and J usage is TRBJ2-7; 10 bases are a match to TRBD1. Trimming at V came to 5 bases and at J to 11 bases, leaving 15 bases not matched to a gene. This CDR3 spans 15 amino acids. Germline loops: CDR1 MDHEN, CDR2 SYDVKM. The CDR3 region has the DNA TGTGCCAGCAGTACCCCGGGACAGGGGTTCCAACACGAGTACTTC. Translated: CASSTPGQGFQHEYF.

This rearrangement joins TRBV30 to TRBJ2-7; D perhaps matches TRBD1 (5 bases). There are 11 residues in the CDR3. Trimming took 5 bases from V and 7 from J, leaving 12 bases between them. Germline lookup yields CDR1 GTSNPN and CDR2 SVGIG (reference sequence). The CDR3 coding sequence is TGTGCCTGGGGACAACTTTCGGAGCAGTACTTC. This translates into CAWGQLSEQYF.